These 18 T cell receptor beta chains came from one sample sequenced in a study of T-cell reconstitution after alpha-beta-depleted transplantation in children. The TCRbeta library was prepared with unique molecular identifiers. Each CDR3 protein is one row after TCRdb ran MiXCR on the PCR reads. The sample carries 500,000 to 750,000 distinct CDR3 sequences, roughly a quarter recorded once. The sample consisted of PBMCs, taken before TCRalphabeta/CD19-depleted stem cell transplant. These receptors were obtained from a boy in the first two years of life with Wiskott-Aldrich syndrome, due to receive a stem cell transplant.

This clonotype has only a few counts. The chain carries TRBV12-3 or TRBV12-4 and TRBJ1-2, with TRBD1 matching 8 bases. Trimming at V came to 3 bases and at J to 7 bases, leaving 4 bases not matched to a gene. The CDR3 covers 13 residues. In DNA, the CDR3 is TGTGCCAGCAGTTTCGACAGGGGTGGTGGCTACACCTTC. Protein sequence: CASSFDRGGGYTF.

The chain couples TRBV5-1 to TRBJ2-7; 10 positions match TRBD2. Germline V gene lookup returns CDR1 SGHRS and CDR2 YFSETQ. V lost 4 bases, J lost 0 bases, and 13 bases stayed unmatched. The CDR3 consists of 18 residues. The CDR3: CASSKGQGLAGVSYEQYF. The CDR3 region has the DNA TGCGCCAGCAGCAAAGGTCAGGGTCTAGCGGGGGTCTCCTACGAGCAGTACTTC.

CDR3 nucleotides: TGCAGTGCTAGCCCGATCGGACAGGGATTTCAGCCCCAGCATTTT. Its translation: CSASPIGQGFQPQHF. The chain employs TRBV20-1 and TRBJ1-5; TRBD1 matches 8 bases. This CDR3 region has 15 residues. Germline values: CDR1 DFQATT, CDR2 SNEGSKA (reference sequence). V was clipped by 3 bases and J by 6 bases; unmatched bases: 10.

The V gene is TRBV7-2, the J gene TRBJ2-1; 7 bases map to TRBD1. The CDR3 loop spans 15 amino acids. The V and J ends lost 1 base and 7 bases, in that order; junction bases with no gene match: 7. Germline CDR1 reads SGHTA; CDR2 reads FQGNSA. The CDR3 region is CASSLDRGPWNEQFF. The CDR3, as DNA: TGTGCCAGCAGCTTAGACAGGGGCCCTTGGAATGAGCAGTTCTTC.

This chain joins TRBV7-3 and TRBJ2-1; TRBD2 matches 10 bases. CDR1 is SGHTA and CDR2 is FQGTGA in the germline V gene. V lost 2 bases to trimming and J lost 6 bases; unmatched junction nucleotides: 16. CDR3 length: 19 amino acids. For the CDR3, the DNA is TGTGCCAGCAGCTTATTTTTATTGAAAGCGGGAGGGCCAATCAATGAGCAGTTCTTC. It is translated as CASSLFLLKAGGPINEQFF. The variable domain in full, completed from reference TRBV7-3 and TRBJ2-1, reads GAGVSQTPSNKVTEKGKYVELRCDPISGHTALYWYRQSLGQGPEFLIYFQGTGAADDSGLPNDRFFAVRPEGSVSTLKIQRTERGDSAVYLCASSLFLLKAGGPINEQFFGPGTRLTVL.

This clonotype was found many times. The chain combines TRBV5-1 with TRBJ2-5; the D is unclear. From germline, CDR1 is SGHRS and CDR2 YFSETQ. The V and J ends lost 2 bases and 3 bases respectively, with 2 bases between them. The CDR3 contains 11 residues. CDR3 loop: CASSFKETQYF. In nucleotides, the CDR3 is TGCGCCAGCAGCTTCAAAGAGACCCAGTACTTC.

This clonotype was observed a few times. V usage is TRBV12-3 or TRBV12-4 and J usage is TRBJ2-7; 13 bases line up with TRBD2. The CDR3 is 15 residues long. V dropped 6 bases and J dropped 4; count of bases not matched to a gene: 6. The CDR3 DNA reads as TGTGCCAGCAGGATGACTAGCGGGAGGATGTACGAGCAGTACTTC. Translating it yields CASRMTSGRMYEQYF.

The V gene is TRBV7-2, the J gene TRBJ2-1; D call uncertain. This CDR3 has 13 residues. Trimming cost V 1 base and J 14 bases, with 15 bases left between them. In germline, CDR1 is SGHTA, CDR2 FQGNSA. The CDR3 DNA reads as TGTGCCAGCAGCTTAGGACTCTCGGCGATCGAGTTCTTC. Amino acid sequence: CASSLGLSAIEFF. Variable domain in full (rest from reference TRBV7-2 and TRBJ2-1): GAGVSQSPSNKVTEKGKDVELRCDPISGHTALYWYRQSLGQGLEFLIYFQGNSAPDKSGLPSDRFSAERTGGSVSTLTIQRTQQEDSAVYLCASSLGLSAIEFFGPGTRLTVL.

The rearrangement joins TRBV5-6 to TRBJ2-3, with D possibly matching TRBD1 (6 bases). Trimming pared 4 bases from V and 0 bases from J, leaving 12 bases between. The CDR3 length is 15 residues. Germline loops: CDR1 SGHDT, CDR2 YYEEEE. The CDR3 loop reads CASSQGPTSTDTQYF. As DNA, the CDR3 is TGTGCCAGCAGCCAGGGGCCGACTAGCACAGATACGCAGTATTTT. The complete variable domain, with remaining parts taken from reference TRBV5-6 and TRBJ2-3, reads DAGVTQSPTHLIKTRGQQVTLRCSPKSGHDTVSWYQQALGQGPQFIFQYYEEEERQRGNFPDRFSGHQFPNYSSELNVNALLLGDSALYLCASSQGPTSTDTQYFGPGTRLTVL.

This clonotype was counted only a few times. J is TRBJ2-5 and V is TRBV20-1; either TRBD1 or TRBD2 may supply D (5 bases each). Trimming cost V 5 bases and J 5 bases, with 18 bases left between them. Per germline, CDR1 DFQATT and CDR2 SNEGSKA (reference sequence). This CDR3 contains 14 residues. The CDR3 DNA reads as TGCAGTGCTGTTGGGGGAGTGAAGGGCGAGACCCAGTACTTC. Its translation: CSAVGGVKGETQYF.

The chain has TRBV7-2 and TRBJ2-1; 9 nucleotides align to TRBD2. The CDR3 contains 15 residues. V trimming: 2 bases; J trimming: 2 bases; junction bases outside the gene matches: 1. The V gene's germline CDR1 is SGHTA and CDR2 FQGNSA. The CDR3 protein is CASSLSGRPYNEQFF. Written as DNA, the CDR3 is TGTGCCAGCAGCTTAAGCGGGAGGCCCTACAATGAGCAGTTCTTC.

This clonotype was counted a few times. This rearrangement joins TRBV20-1 to TRBJ2-4; 8 bases map to TRBD2. This CDR3 comprises 16 residues. Unmatched junction bases numbered 8, after V lost 4 bases and J lost 0 bases. Germline CDR1 DFQATT, CDR2 SNEGSKA (reference sequence). CDR3 amino acids: CSAITLAGLAKNIQYF. In nucleotides, the CDR3 is TGCAGTGCTATTACCCTAGCGGGTCTAGCCAAAAACATTCAGTACTTC.

V gene TRBV12-3 or TRBV12-4 combines with J gene TRBJ2-7, with D tentatively TRBD1 (6 bases). CDR3 length equals 14 residues. Trimming took off 5 bases at V and 6 bases at J, with 17 bases between the two ends. The CDR3 is CASSIAAGESEQYF. The DNA of the CDR3 is TGTGCCAGCAGTATCGCGGCAGGGGAGTCCGAGCAGTACTTC.

The J gene is TRBJ1-3, the V gene TRBV20-1; D is unclear. The V end lost 1 base, the J end lost 0 bases, and 13 bases lay between the germline ends. Looked up from germline, CDR1 is DFQATT and CDR2 is SNEGSKA (reference sequence). The CDR3 runs to 16 residues. CDR3 amino acids: CSARAAFQNSGNTIYF. In DNA, the CDR3 is TGCAGTGCTAGAGCCGCTTTCCAGAACTCTGGAAACACCATATATTTT.

The rearrangement joins TRBV21-1 to TRBJ2-2; TRBD2 reflects the table's D call only, with no check against the DNA. TRBV21-1 is a pseudogene. The CDR3 spans 16 residues. The DNA for the CDR3 is TGTGCCAGCAGCAGACTAGCGGGATGGCGCACCGGGGAGCTGTTTTTT. Amino acids: CASSRLAGWRTGELFF.

This clonotype was seen a handful of times. The chain couples TRBV20-1 to TRBJ2-2, with D perhaps matching TRBD1 or TRBD2 (6 bases each). V shed 7 bases and J shed 6 bases, with 12 bases lying between them. In germline, CDR1 is DFQATT, CDR2 SNEGSKA (reference sequence). This CDR3 has 12 amino acids. The CDR3: CSVQGGPGELFF. The CDR3, as DNA: TGCAGTGTCCAAGGGGGGCCCGGGGAGCTGTTTTTT.

Only a few counts were recorded for this clonotype. The rearrangement joins TRBV5-1 to TRBJ2-5, with D maybe TRBD2 (6 bases). This CDR3 contains 15 residues. Germline V gene data show CDR1 as SGHRS and CDR2 as YFSETQ. Trimming removed 2 bases at V and 3 bases at J, with 14 bases between. DNA for the CDR3: TGCGCCAGCAGCTTAGGAGGGACGGTGGAAGAGACCCAGTACTTC. Its protein product is CASSLGGTVEETQYF.

The chain recombines TRBV24-1 with TRBJ2-1; 7 bases align to TRBD1. This CDR3 spans 16 amino acids. The J segment lost 0 bases and the V segment lost 3 bases, leaving 4 bases of the junction unmatched. The germline CDR1 and CDR2 sequences are KGHDR and SFDVKD. The DNA of the CDR3 is TGTGCCACCAGTGATCGGGGACAGAGCTCCTACAATGAGCAGTTCTTC. Translating it yields CATSDRGQSSYNEQFF.